Detailed here is one T cell receptor (beta chain). Its antigen is unidentified. Samples had at least 6 million PBMCs isolated from them. This sample was taken from a study of blood T cells in healthy people across ages. Study background: Through template switching, about one barcoded beta molecule was captured per two T cells, as measured in model experiments. Points from the study as a whole: Estimated diversity across one million T cells was deemed an underestimate.

The V end was cut by 2 bases, the J end by 11 bases, with 16 bases between. Germline-derived CDR1 and CDR2 are MDHEN and SYDVKM. The CDR3 extends over 14 amino acids. The second PCR ran about 6 to 12 cycles with a sample-barcoded 5' primer and J-beta primers. TCRdb reprocessed the 5' RACE reads via MiXCR and lists one record per CDR3 protein. The data show approximately 2,000,000 distinct CDR3 sequences, about two fifths seen once. This receptor was obtained from a human donor in good health. The sample was blood. The gene calls are TRBV28 and TRBJ1-5; a weak D match, TRBD1 (6 bases). The CDR3 is CASSLRGGSLSQHF. The CDR3 coding sequence is TGTGCCAGCAGTTTAAGGGGGGGGAGTTTATCCCAGCATTTT.